This paragraph covers one TCR beta chain sequence. The antigen remains unidentified. The CDR3 runs 15 residues. CDR1 is MNHNY and CDR2 is SVGAGI in the germline V gene (reference sequence). The ends lost 1 base at V and 6 bases at J; junction bases unmatched: 5. The data were taken from a study of T cell responses to AZD1222 COVID-19 vaccine. The repertoire was sequenced with immunoSEQ multiplex PCR; TCRdb's copy has only in-frame clones and lacks some. Among fewer than 200,000 clones listed, over 80% were seen once. Findings and limits, study-wide: Donors, mostly white British, included more females; clonal diversity was possibly underestimated. Regions 160-218 and 743-854 dominated among vaccine-associated CD4 TCRs spanning spike.

The clonotype comes from an adult in good health. This sequence joins TRBV6-6 and TRBJ2-2; 7 bases are shared with TRBD1. The sample in question was peripheral blood, obtained on day 0 of AZD1222 vaccination. The CDR3, as DNA: TGTGCCAGCAGTTACTTGGCAGGGGGTTCCGGGGAGCTGTTTTTT. Translated: CASSYLAGGSGELFF.